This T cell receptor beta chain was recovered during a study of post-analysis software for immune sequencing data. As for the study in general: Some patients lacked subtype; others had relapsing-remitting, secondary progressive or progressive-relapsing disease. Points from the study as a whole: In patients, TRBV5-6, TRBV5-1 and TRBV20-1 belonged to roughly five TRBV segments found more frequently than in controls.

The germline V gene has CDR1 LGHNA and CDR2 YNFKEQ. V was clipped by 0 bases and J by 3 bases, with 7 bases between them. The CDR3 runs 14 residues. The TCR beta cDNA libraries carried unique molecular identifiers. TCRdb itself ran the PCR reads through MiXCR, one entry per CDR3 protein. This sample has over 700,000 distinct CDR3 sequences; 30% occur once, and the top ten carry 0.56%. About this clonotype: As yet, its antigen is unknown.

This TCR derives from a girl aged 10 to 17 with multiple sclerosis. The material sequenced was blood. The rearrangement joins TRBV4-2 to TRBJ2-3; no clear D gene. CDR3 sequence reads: CASSQEEWTDTQYF. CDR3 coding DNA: TGTGCCAGCAGCCAAGAAGAGTGGACAGATACGCAGTATTTT.